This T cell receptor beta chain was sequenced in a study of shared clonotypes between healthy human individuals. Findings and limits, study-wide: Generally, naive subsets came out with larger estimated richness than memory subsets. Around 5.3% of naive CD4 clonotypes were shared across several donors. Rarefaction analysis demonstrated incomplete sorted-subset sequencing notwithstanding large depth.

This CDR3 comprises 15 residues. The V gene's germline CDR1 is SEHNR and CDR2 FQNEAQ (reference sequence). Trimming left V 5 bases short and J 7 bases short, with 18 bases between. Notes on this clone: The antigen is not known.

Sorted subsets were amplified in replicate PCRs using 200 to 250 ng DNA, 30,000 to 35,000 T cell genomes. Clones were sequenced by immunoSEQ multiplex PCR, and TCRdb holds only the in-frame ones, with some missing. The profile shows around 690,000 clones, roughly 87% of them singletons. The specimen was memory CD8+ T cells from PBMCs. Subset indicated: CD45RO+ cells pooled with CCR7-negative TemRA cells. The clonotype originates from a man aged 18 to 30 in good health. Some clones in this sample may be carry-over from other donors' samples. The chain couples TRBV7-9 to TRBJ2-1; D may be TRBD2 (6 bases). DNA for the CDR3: TGTGCCAGCAGCCATCGGGAGATGGAGCGGAATGAGCAGTTCTTC. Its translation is CASSHREMERNEQFF.